Below are 8 T cell receptor beta chains sequenced from a single sample in a study of ipilimumab plus nivolumab after autologous stem cell transplantation. Clones were sequenced by immunoSEQ multiplex PCR, and TCRdb holds only the in-frame ones, with some missing. The sample consists of about 83,000 clones, over 80% of them appearing once. Here the sequenced sample was PBMCs, taken in a trial of ipilimumab plus nivolumab as post-transplant consolidation. Source of these receptors: a male donor with diffuse large B-cell lymphoma.

The J gene is TRBJ1-1, the V gene TRBV9, with unresolved D. This CDR3 contains 15 residues. In germline, CDR1 is SGDLS, CDR2 YYNGEE. V lost 3 bases and J 0 bases, leaving 12 bases between the germline ends. The CDR3 nucleotides read TGTGCCAGCAGCGCTCTCGGCACCTTGAACACTGAAGCTTTCTTT. This gives the protein CASSALGTLNTEAFF. Supplemented by reference TRBV9 and TRBJ1-1, the full variable domain reads DSGVTQTPKHLITATGQRVTLRCSPRSGDLSVYWYQQSLDQGLQFLIQYYNGEERAKGNILERFSAQQFPDLHSELNLSSLELGDSALYFCASSALGTLNTEAFFGQGTRLTVV.

The chain recombines TRBV11-3 with TRBJ2-1; the D gene is possibly TRBD2 (6 bases). Trimming left V 5 bases short and J 7 bases short, with 15 bases between. The CDR3 contains 14 residues. CDR1 SGHNT and CDR2 YENEEA come from the germline V gene. This chain's CDR3 is CASSPDAGWNEQFF. The CDR3, as DNA: TGTGCCAGCAGCCCGGACGCGGGGTGGAATGAGCAGTTCTTC. The full variable domain, in which reference TRBV11-3 and TRBJ2-1 provide the parts outside the CDR3, is EAGVVQSPRYKIIEKKQPVAFWCNPISGHNTLYWYLQNLGQGPELLIRYENEEAVDDSQLPKDRFSAERLKGVDSTLKIQPAELGDSAVYLCASSPDAGWNEQFFGPGTRLTVL.

The chain uses TRBV6-4 and TRBJ2-3, with D possibly called TRBD1 or TRBD2 (5 bases each). In germline, CDR1 is MRHNA, CDR2 SNTAGT. The CDR3 has 16 amino acids. The ends were cut back, 5 bases at V and 2 bases at J, with 17 bases in the middle. DNA for the CDR3: TGTGCCAGCAGTCCGGGGCGAACCAGGGCCACAGATACGCAGTATTTT. Translation gives CASSPGRTRATDTQYF.

The chain joins TRBV6-1 to TRBJ1-2; 11 bases map to TRBD1. V dropped 2 bases and J dropped 2; count of bases not matched to a gene: 7. CDR1 is MNHNS, CDR2 SASEGT, per germline. The CDR3 loop spans 17 amino acids. The CDR3 region has the DNA TGTGCCAGCAGTGAACCTTTTTGGACAGGGGGCAACTATGGCTACACCTTC. This codes for CASSEPFWTGGNYGYTF.

In its sample, this clone was seen a few times. This CDR3 reads CASSFDGMGEKLFF. The DNA of the CDR3 is TGTGCCAGCAGCTTCGACGGTATGGGTGAAAAACTGTTTTTT. V and J are TRBV7-9 and TRBJ1-4; D is ambiguous. V was pared by 3 bases and J by 7 bases, with 12 bases between. The germline V gene encodes CDR1 SEHNR and CDR2 FQNEAQ (reference sequence). This CDR3 contains 14 residues.

This sequence joins TRBV27 and TRBJ1-2, with a tentative D call TRBD1 (5 bases). The CDR3 contains 14 residues. V lost 6 bases to trimming and J lost 7 bases, with 18 bases between them. The germline CDR1 and CDR2 sequences are MNHEY and SMNVEV (reference sequence). CDR3 amino acids: CASRRAGEVSGYTF. DNA of the CDR3: TGTGCCAGCAGGCGCGCGGGGGAGGTCTCTGGCTACACCTTC.

The chain links TRBV4-1 to TRBJ2-3, with TRBD1 matching 9 bases. CDR1 is MGHRA, CDR2 YSYEKL, per germline. There are 16 residues in the CDR3. V was clipped by 2 bases and J by 3 bases; unmatched bases: 6. This CDR3 is CASSQKGQGITDTQYF. Written as DNA, the CDR3 is TGCGCCAGCAGCCAAAAGGGACAGGGTATAACAGATACGCAGTATTTT.

The genes are TRBV7-8 and TRBJ1-6; no clear D gene. This CDR3 has 14 amino acids. Trimming removed 5 bases from V and 7 bases from J, with 12 bases in between. Germline V lookup: CDR1 SGHVS, CDR2 FQNEAQ. This chain's CDR3 is CASSPPSVNSPLHF. The CDR3 region has the DNA TGTGCCAGCAGCCCCCCCAGTGTAAATTCACCCCTCCACTTT.